This is a list of T cell receptor beta chains from one sample in a study of T cell clones after liver transplantation. TCRdb's copy holds only in-frame clones and misses some; the assay was immunoSEQ multiplex PCR. This sample carries 45,000 to 60,000 clones, around two thirds of them seen once, and the ten largest clones take less than 3.5%. Sample: CD4+ T cells from blood, taken at the approximately 16-month timepoint. The source of these receptors is a human patient who received a liver transplant. Some T cells may originate from the graft donor. Both conserved end residues are part of each CDR3. D genes are given only for firm matches. Only some rows state a clone size, as once, few, many or a class for expanded clones.

size: .; D: TRBD1; J: TRBJ1-1; V: TRBV27; CDR3: CASVRTGGTEAFF; DNA: TGTGCCAGCGTTAGAACAGGGGGCACTGAAGCTTTCTTT
size: .; D: .; J: TRBJ1-1; V: TRBV2; CDR3: CASSEAERMNTEAFF; DNA: TGTGCCAGCAGTGAAGCGGAAAGGATGAACACTGAAGCTTTCTTT
size: .; D: .; J: TRBJ1-3; V: TRBV23-1; CDR3: CASSQSIRPAYTIYF; DNA: TGCGCCAGCAGTCAATCGATTCGTCCGGCATACACCATATATTTT
size: few; D: .; J: TRBJ2-3; V: TRBV27; CDR3: CASSSQVGTDTQYF; DNA: TGTGCCAGCAGTTCTCAGGTGGGGACAGATACGCAGTATTTT
size: .; D: .; J: TRBJ1-5; V: TRBV30; CDR3: CAWSVGLNQPQHF; DNA: TGTGCCTGGAGTGTTGGGCTCAATCAGCCCCAGCATTTT
size: .; D: .; J: TRBJ2-5; V: TRBV2; CDR3: CASSEVPGPAQETQYF; DNA: TGTGCCAGCAGTGAAGTTCCGGGCCCGGCACAAGAGACCCAGTACTTC
size: .; D: .; J: TRBJ1-2; V: TRBV19; CDR3: CASSIRPEGGYTF; DNA: TGTGCCAGTAGTATACGACCCGAAGGTGGCTACACCTTC
size: .; D: TRBD1; J: TRBJ2-5; V: TRBV4-1; CDR3: CASSQDPGQPETQYF; DNA: TGCGCCAGCAGCCAAGATCCGGGACAGCCAGAGACCCAGTACTTC
size: .; D: TRBD2; J: TRBJ2-2; V: TRBV5-4; CDR3: CASSLTGGGTNTGELFF; DNA: TGTGCCAGCAGCTTAACGGGCGGGGGAACGAACACCGGGGAGCTGTTTTTT
size: .; D: .; J: TRBJ2-5; V: TRBV7-2; CDR3: CASSLAGGSETQYF; DNA: TGTGCCAGCAGCTTAGCGGGGGGCTCAGAGACCCAGTACTTC
size: .; D: TRBD1; J: TRBJ2-1; V: TRBV11-2; CDR3: CASSLRGTGSYNEQFF; DNA: TGTGCCAGCAGCTTAAGGGGGACAGGGTCCTACAATGAGCAGTTCTTC
size: .; D: .; J: TRBJ2-3; V: TRBV7-2; CDR3: CASSLVGTRSTSTDTQYF; DNA: TGTGCCAGCAGCTTAGTGGGGACAAGGAGTACCTCCACAGATACGCAGTATTTT
size: .; D: .; J: TRBJ1-2; V: TRBV5-5; CDR3: CASSLLQDLYGYTF; DNA: TGTGCCAGCAGCTTGTTGCAGGACCTCTATGGCTACACCTTC
size: few; D: TRBD1; J: TRBJ2-1; V: TRBV5-1; CDR3: CASSLGDSSYNEQFF; DNA: TGCGCCAGCAGTTTAGGGGACAGCTCCTACAATGAGCAGTTCTTC
size: medium-sized; D: .; J: TRBJ1-3; V: TRBV30; CDR3: CAWSRDSGSGNTIYF; DNA: TGTGCCTGGAGCCGGGACTCAGGCTCTGGAAACACCATATATTTT
size: .; D: TRBD2; J: TRBJ2-3; V: TRBV30; CDR3: CAWSTIPGGVTDTQYF; DNA: TGTGCCTGGAGTACAATTCCCGGGGGGGTCACAGATACGCAGTATTTT
size: .; D: TRBD1; J: TRBJ1-4; V: TRBV28; CDR3: CASSPPGQGNEKLFF; DNA: TGTGCCAGCAGTCCTCCGGGACAGGGTAATGAAAAACTGTTTTTT
size: .; D: .; J: TRBJ1-4; V: TRBV5-4; CDR3: CASSKPGLNEKLFF; DNA: TGTGCCAGCAGCAAACCAGGGTTGAATGAAAAACTGTTTTTT
size: once; D: TRBD1; J: TRBJ1-1; V: TRBV7-9; CDR3: CASSTRDRGMNTEAFF; DNA: TGTGCCAGCAGCACTAGAGACAGGGGAATGAACACTGAAGCTTTCTTT
size: .; D: TRBD1; J: TRBJ2-5; V: TRBV7-2; CDR3: CASSSRTGGAETQYF; DNA: TGTGCCAGCAGCTCCCGGACAGGGGGAGCGGAGACCCAGTACTTC
size: few; D: .; J: TRBJ2-2; V: TRBV9; CDR3: CASSVDLYTGELFF; DNA: TGTGCCAGCAGCGTAGACCTATACACCGGGGAGCTGTTTTTT
size: few; D: TRBD2; J: TRBJ2-5; V: TRBV28; CDR3: CASTTAGAGETQYF; DNA: TGTGCCAGCACCACAGCGGGGGCTGGGGAGACCCAGTACTTC
size: .; D: .; J: TRBJ1-5; V: TRBV2; CDR3: CASRYTGNQPQHF; DNA: TGTGCCAGCAGGTATACGGGCAATCAGCCCCAGCATTTT
size: .; D: TRBD1; J: TRBJ2-3; V: TRBV15; CDR3: CATSRSGTGNTDTQYF; DNA: TGTGCCACCAGCAGATCCGGGACAGGGAATACAGATACGCAGTATTTT
size: few; D: .; J: TRBJ2-4; V: TRBV16; CDR3: CASSPGNIQYF; DNA: TGTGCCAGCAGCCCGGGGAACATTCAGTACTTC
size: .; D: TRBD2; J: TRBJ2-5; V: TRBV7-9; CDR3: CASSLAEGLAGLETQYF; DNA: TGTGCCAGCAGCTTGGCCGAAGGACTAGCGGGACTGGAGACCCAGTACTTC
size: .; D: TRBD1; J: TRBJ1-2; V: TRBV18; CDR3: CASSPYRGNFNYGYTF; DNA: TGTGCCAGCTCGCCATACAGGGGCAACTTTAACTATGGCTACACCTTC
size: .; D: TRBD2; J: TRBJ2-3; V: TRBV6-4; CDR3: CASSRSGGATDTQYF; DNA: TGTGCCAGCAGTCGCTCCGGGGGGGCCACAGATACGCAGTATTTT
size: .; D: .; J: TRBJ1-2; V: TRBV28; CDR3: CASRGNGYTF; DNA: TGTGCCAGCCGAGGCAATGGCTACACCTTC
size: .; D: TRBD1; J: TRBJ1-2; V: TRBV7-6; CDR3: CASSLAGQGNGYTF; DNA: TGTGCCAGCAGCTTAGCGGGACAGGGGAACGGCTACACCTTC
size: .; D: TRBD2; J: TRBJ2-1; V: TRBV10-1; CDR3: CASSESVAGRGEQFF; DNA: TGCGCCAGCAGTGAGTCGGTAGCGGGACGAGGTGAGCAGTTCTTC
size: .; D: TRBD1; J: TRBJ2-5; V: TRBV5-4; CDR3: CASSRSRDRRQETQYF; DNA: TGTGCCAGCAGCCGAAGCCGGGACAGGAGACAAGAGACCCAGTACTTC
size: .; D: .; J: TRBJ1-1; V: TRBV19; CDR3: CASSSQGRATEAFF; DNA: TGTGCCAGTAGTTCACAGGGTAGAGCCACTGAAGCTTTCTTT
size: .; D: .; J: TRBJ1-4; V: TRBV2; CDR3: CASSEATLGEKLFF; DNA: TGTGCCAGCAGTGAGGCGACGTTGGGGGAAAAACTGTTTTTT
size: .; D: .; J: TRBJ2-5; V: TRBV11-2; CDR3: CASSLVIGRQETQYF; DNA: TGTGCCAGCAGCTTAGTTATTGGCAGGCAAGAGACCCAGTACTTC
size: few; D: TRBD1; J: TRBJ1-2; V: TRBV28; CDR3: CASSLVVGDREGHTF; DNA: TGTGCCAGCAGTTTGGTAGTTGGAGACAGGGAGGGTCACACCTTC
size: few; D: .; J: TRBJ2-3; V: TRBV18; CDR3: CASSVNGSPDTQYF; DNA: TGTGCCAGCTCAGTTAACGGGAGTCCAGATACGCAGTATTTT
size: few; D: TRBD1; J: TRBJ1-1; V: TRBV5-1; CDR3: CASSSLIGTGETEAFF; DNA: TGCGCCAGCAGCTCGCTGATCGGGACAGGGGAAACTGAAGCTTTCTTT
size: .; D: TRBD1; J: TRBJ1-2; V: TRBV11-2; CDR3: CASSLDRDRGRGYTF; DNA: TGTGCCAGCAGCTTAGACCGGGACAGGGGACGTGGCTACACCTTC
size: .; D: TRBD1; J: TRBJ1-5; V: TRBV7-9; CDR3: CASSLGLAGGWNQPQHF; DNA: TGTGCCAGCAGCTTAGGTTTGGCAGGGGGCTGGAATCAGCCCCAGCATTTT
size: .; D: .; J: TRBJ2-2; V: TRBV18; CDR3: CASSPGQVNTGELFF; DNA: TGTGCCAGCTCACCAGGGCAGGTTAACACCGGGGAGCTGTTTTTT
size: few; D: .; J: TRBJ2-2; V: TRBV28; CDR3: CASRYKQGNTGELFF; DNA: TGTGCCAGCAGATATAAACAGGGAAACACCGGGGAGCTGTTTTTT
size: few; D: .; J: TRBJ1-3; V: TRBV5-1; CDR3: CASSPDGTSGNTIYF; DNA: TGCGCCAGCAGCCCGGACGGGACCTCTGGAAACACCATATATTTT
size: .; D: .; J: TRBJ2-7; V: TRBV7-2; CDR3: CASTKWGGGAYEQYF; DNA: TGTGCCAGCACCAAATGGGGGGGCGGGGCATACGAGCAGTACTTC
size: .; D: .; J: TRBJ2-6; V: TRBV28; CDR3: CASSLGAGANVLTF; DNA: TGTGCCAGCAGTTTGGGGGCTGGGGCCAACGTCCTGACTTTC
size: .; D: .; J: TRBJ2-2; V: TRBV6-1; CDR3: CASSRAGRPTGELFF; DNA: TGTGCCAGCAGTCGAGCGGGCAGACCCACCGGGGAGCTGTTTTTT
size: .; D: .; J: TRBJ2-1; V: TRBV10-2; CDR3: CASSLSDNEQFF; DNA: TGCGCCAGCAGCCTTTCCGACAATGAGCAGTTCTTC
size: .; D: .; J: TRBJ1-1; V: TRBV19; CDR3: CASSLQGPAFF; DNA: TGTGCCAGTAGTCTACAGGGACCAGCTTTCTTT
size: .; D: TRBD1; J: TRBJ2-1; V: TRBV4-3; CDR3: CASSQVVTGGKGEQFF; DNA: TGCGCCAGCAGCCAAGTCGTGACAGGGGGCAAAGGTGAGCAGTTCTTC
size: .; D: TRBD1; J: TRBJ2-7; V: TRBV6-1; CDR3: CASSEEETGGYEQYF; DNA: TGTGCCAGCAGTGAAGAAGAGACAGGGGGCTACGAGCAGTACTTC
size: .; D: TRBD1; J: TRBJ2-6; V: TRBV5-4; CDR3: CASGTPGRDRGTGANVLTF; DNA: TGTGCCAGCGGAACCCCGGGGCGGGACAGGGGGACTGGGGCCAACGTCCTGACTTTC
size: once; D: .; J: TRBJ2-1; V: TRBV4-2; CDR3: CASSQRPGLARDEQFF; DNA: TGTGCCAGCAGCCAAAGACCGGGACTCGCGAGGGATGAGCAGTTCTTC
size: .; D: TRBD1; J: TRBJ2-2; V: TRBV4-3; CDR3: CASSQDPGGDTGELFF; DNA: TGCGCCAGCAGCCAAGACCCAGGGGGCGACACCGGGGAGCTGTTTTTT
size: .; D: .; J: TRBJ2-7; V: TRBV5-1; CDR3: CASRYQGSSYEQYF; DNA: TGCGCCAGCAGATATCAGGGTAGCTCCTACGAGCAGTACTTC
size: .; D: .; J: TRBJ1-5; V: TRBV19; CDR3: CASSDIGPSGEPQHF; DNA: TGTGCCAGTAGTGATATCGGACCATCCGGCGAGCCCCAGCATTTT
size: .; D: TRBD1; J: TRBJ2-2; V: TRBV14; CDR3: CASSLTGTAGELFF; DNA: TGTGCCAGCAGCCTGACAGGGACGGCCGGGGAGCTGTTTTTT
size: .; D: .; J: TRBJ2-2; V: TRBV7-9; CDR3: CASSAGTGELFF; DNA: TGTGCCAGCAGCGCCGGTACCGGGGAGCTGTTTTTT
size: .; D: TRBD1; J: TRBJ2-3; V: TRBV19; CDR3: CATQSGQGAADTQYF; DNA: TGTGCCACCCAATCGGGACAGGGGGCGGCGGATACGCAGTATTTT
size: .; D: .; J: TRBJ2-5; V: TRBV29-1; CDR3: CSVDGGQGVGETQYF; DNA: TGCAGCGTTGACGGGGGCCAGGGGGTGGGAGAGACCCAGTACTTC
size: once; D: TRBD1; J: TRBJ2-2; V: TRBV27; CDR3: CASKGQGDTGELFF; DNA: TGTGCCAGCAAAGGACAGGGGGACACCGGGGAGCTGTTTTTT